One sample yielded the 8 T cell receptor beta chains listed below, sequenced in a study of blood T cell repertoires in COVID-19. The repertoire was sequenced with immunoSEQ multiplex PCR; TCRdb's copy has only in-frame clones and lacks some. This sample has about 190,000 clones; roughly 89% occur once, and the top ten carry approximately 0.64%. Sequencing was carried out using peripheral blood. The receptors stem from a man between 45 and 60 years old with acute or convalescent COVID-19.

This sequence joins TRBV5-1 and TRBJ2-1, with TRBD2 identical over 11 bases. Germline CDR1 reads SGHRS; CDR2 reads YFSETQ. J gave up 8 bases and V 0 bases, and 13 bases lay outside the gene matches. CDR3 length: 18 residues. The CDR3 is CASSLATLAGGFRDEQFF. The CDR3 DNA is TGCGCCAGCAGCTTGGCCACCCTAGCGGGAGGTTTTAGGGATGAGCAGTTCTTC. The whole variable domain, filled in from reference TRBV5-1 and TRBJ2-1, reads KAGVTQTPRYLIKTRGQQVTLSCSPISGHRSVSWYQQTPGQGLQFLFEYFSETQRNKGNFPGRFSGRQFSNSRSEMNVSTLELGDSALYLCASSLATLAGGFRDEQFFGPGTRLTVL.

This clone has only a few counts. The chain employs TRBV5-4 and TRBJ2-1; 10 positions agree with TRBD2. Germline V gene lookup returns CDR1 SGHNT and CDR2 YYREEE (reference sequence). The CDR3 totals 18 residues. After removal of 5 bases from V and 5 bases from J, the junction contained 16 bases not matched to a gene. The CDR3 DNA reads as TGTGCCAGCAGTCCCGGGTGGGGTAGCGGGGGGACAAACAATGAGCAGTTCTTC. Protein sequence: CASSPGWGSGGTNNEQFF.

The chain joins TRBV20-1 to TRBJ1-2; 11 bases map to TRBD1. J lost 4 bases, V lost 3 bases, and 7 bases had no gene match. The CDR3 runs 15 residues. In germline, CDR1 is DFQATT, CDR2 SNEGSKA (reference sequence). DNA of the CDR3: TGCAGTGCTAGTGAAGGACAGGGGGCGGTCTATGGCTACACCTTC. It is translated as CSASEGQGAVYGYTF.

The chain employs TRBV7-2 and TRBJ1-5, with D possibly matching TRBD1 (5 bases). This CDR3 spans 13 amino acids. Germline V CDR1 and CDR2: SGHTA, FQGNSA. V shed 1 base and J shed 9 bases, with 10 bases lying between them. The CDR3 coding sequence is TGTGCCAGCAGCTTAGTGCAGGGAGGGCCCCAGCATTTT. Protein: CASSLVQGGPQHF.

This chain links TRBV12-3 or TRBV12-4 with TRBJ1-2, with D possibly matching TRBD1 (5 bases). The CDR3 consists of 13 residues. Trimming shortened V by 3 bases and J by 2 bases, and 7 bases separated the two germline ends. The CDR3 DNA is TGTGCCAGCAGTTTTGACAGCAACTATGGCTACACCTTC. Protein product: CASSFDSNYGYTF.

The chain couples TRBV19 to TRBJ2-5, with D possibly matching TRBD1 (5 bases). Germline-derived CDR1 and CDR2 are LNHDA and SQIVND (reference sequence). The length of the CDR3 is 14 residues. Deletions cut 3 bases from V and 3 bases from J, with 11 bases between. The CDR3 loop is CASSIGSGKETQYF. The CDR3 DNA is TGTGCCAGTAGTATCGGGTCAGGGAAAGAGACCCAGTACTTC.

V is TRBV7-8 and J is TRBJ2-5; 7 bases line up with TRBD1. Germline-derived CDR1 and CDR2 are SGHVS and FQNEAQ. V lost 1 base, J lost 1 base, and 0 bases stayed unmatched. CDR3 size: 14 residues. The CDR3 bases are TGTGCCAGCAGCTTAGGGGACAGCCAAGAGACCCAGTACTTC. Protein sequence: CASSLGDSQETQYF.

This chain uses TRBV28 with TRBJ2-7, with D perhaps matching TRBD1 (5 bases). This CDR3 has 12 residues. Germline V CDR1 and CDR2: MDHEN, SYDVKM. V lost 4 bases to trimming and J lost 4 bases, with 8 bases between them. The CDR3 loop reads CASSWGLYEQYV. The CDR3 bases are TGTGCCAGCAGTTGGGGCCTTTACGAGCAGTACGTC.